This passage covers 5 T cell receptor beta chains from one sample sequenced in a study of spatial heterogeneity in lung cancer. Whole-study results and caveats: Tumors with more nonsynonymous mutations had more expanded intratumoral alpha and beta TCRs.

TCRdb ran MiXCR on the 5' RACE reads and lists one entry per CDR3 protein. Of approximately 16,000 distinct CDR3 sequences in the sample, approximately 7% are singletons; the top ten hold 20%. These TCRs' antigens remain unknown. Time point noted: sample taken at primary tumor resection. The sequencing used lung tumor tissue, collected at surgery. Receptors were obtained from a female donor with early-stage non-small cell lung cancer.

In this sample, this clonotype turned up many times. The chain carries TRBV9 and TRBJ1-6; TRBD1 is a possible D gene (6 bases). The CDR3 covers 16 residues. Trimming took 3 bases from V and 9 from J, leaving 19 bases between them. CDR1 SGDLS and CDR2 YYNGEE come from the germline V gene. The CDR3 bases are TGTGCCAGCAGCGGCCGGCAGGGGCCTAACGGTTCACCCCTCCACTTT. Translation: CASSGRQGPNGSPLHF.

This clonotype was seen at least ten times. The chain employs TRBV27 and TRBJ1-3; TRBD1 matches 7 bases. Germline V gene sequence: CDR1 MNHEY, CDR2 SMNVEV (reference sequence). This CDR3 is 16 amino acids long. J gave up 0 bases and V 3 bases, and 5 bases lay outside the gene matches. This CDR3 reads CASSLRGQISGNTIYF. The CDR3 DNA reads TGTGCCAGCAGTTTGAGGGGGCAGATCTCTGGAAACACCATATATTTT.

This clonotype showed up just a few times. V is TRBV27 and J is TRBJ1-1; D is undetermined. The CDR3 totals 12 residues. CDR1 MNHEY and CDR2 SMNVEV come from the germline V gene (reference sequence). Trimming cost V 4 bases and J 8 bases, with 11 bases left between them. DNA of the CDR3: TGTGCCAGCAGTTGGGTTGGGAGGGAAGCTTTCTTT. Its protein is CASSWVGREAFF.

In its sample, this clonotype was seen many times. The chain joins TRBV10-3 to TRBJ2-7; 8 nucleotides match TRBD2. Unmatched junction bases numbered 11, after V lost 8 bases and J lost 2 bases. This CDR3 is 15 amino acids long. Germline loops: CDR1 ENHRY, CDR2 SYGVKD. CDR3 in amino acids: CAIREGPAGAYEQYF. The CDR3, as DNA: TGTGCCATCCGCGAGGGGCCAGCGGGGGCCTACGAGCAGTACTTC.

This clonotype was detected ten times or more. The genes are TRBV5-4 and TRBJ1-1, with a possible D match to TRBD1 (5 bases). Germline CDR1 reads SGHNT; CDR2 reads YYREEE (reference sequence). Trimming left V 2 bases short and J 0 bases short, with 11 bases between. The CDR3 sequence is 15 residues long. CDR3 coding DNA: TGTGCCAGCAGCTTAGGAGGGGCTATGAACACTGAAGCTTTCTTT. Translating it yields CASSLGGAMNTEAFF.